This paragraph covers one TCR beta chain sequence. The antigen is unknown. These data belong to a study of T cell responses to AZD1222 COVID-19 vaccine. Measured with immunoSEQ multiplex PCR; TCRdb has only the in-frame clones, and not every one. The sample yields 100,000 to 150,000 clones, around 94% seen once. Study results and caveats: Regions left unmutated in variants are reportedly the target of nearly half of spike-specific TCRs.

V was shortened by 5 bases and J by 1 base, with 11 bases between the two germline ends. Per germline, CDR1 SGHVS and CDR2 FQNEAQ. This CDR3 has 14 amino acids. The sequence was collected from an adult in good health. Sequenced material: peripheral blood, taken on day 0 of AZD1222 vaccination. The rearrangement links TRBV7-8 to TRBJ1-2; no firm D call. CDR3 coding DNA: TGTGCCAGCAGCCGAGACCGGAATAACTATGGCTACACCTTC. Residues: CASSRDRNNYGYTF.